Listed below are T cell receptor beta chains from one sample, sequenced in a study of early T cells in non-severe SARS-CoV-2 infection. TCRdb reanalysed the 5' RACE reads using MiXCR and keeps one entry per CDR3 protein. The sample lists some 50,000 distinct CDR3 sequences, less than 6.5% occurring once. This specimen consisted of whole blood, obtained at baseline. Receptors originate from an adult who was a healthcare worker with PCR-confirmed SARS-CoV-2 infection or an uninfected control (not recorded which). CDR3s include the opening cysteine and the closing phenylalanine or tryptophan. The D gene is left open where the match is weak. Clone size, where shown, is once, few, many, or a class for clones that have expanded.

clone_size,j_call,d_call,v_call,cdr3_aa,cdr3_nt
NA,TRBJ1-6,NA,TRBV28,CASSLPGSSYNSPLHF,TGTGCCAGCAGTTTACCGGGGAGCTCCTATAATTCACCCCTCCACTTT
many,TRBJ1-5,NA,TRBV18,CASSPRESQPQHF,TGTGCCAGCTCACCTCGTGAGAGTCAGCCCCAGCATTTT
NA,TRBJ2-1,NA,TRBV5-1,CASSLETRGNEQFF,TGCGCCAGCAGCTTGGAGACGAGGGGCAATGAGCAGTTCTTC
many,TRBJ2-3,NA,TRBV20-1,CSASGGPGRTDTQYF,TGCAGTGCTAGCGGGGGGCCCGGACGCACAGATACGCAGTATTTT
many,TRBJ1-5,TRBD1,TRBV20-1,CSATQGNQPQHF,TGCAGTGCTACACAGGGGAATCAGCCCCAGCATTTT
many,TRBJ1-2,NA,TRBV20-1,CSARELTRTNYGYTF,TGCAGTGCTAGAGAGCTTACACGAACGAACTATGGCTACACCTTC
NA,TRBJ2-3,NA,TRBV27,CVSSPPVTDTQYF,TGTGTCAGCAGTCCGCCAGTCACAGATACGCAGTATTTT
many,TRBJ2-3,NA,TRBV7-2,CASSLEGFVGTDTQYF,TGTGCCAGCAGCTTAGAGGGATTTGTCGGGACAGATACGCAGTATTTT
few,TRBJ1-5,TRBD1,TRBV3-1,CASSQADRDNQPQHF,TGTGCCAGCAGCCAAGCCGACAGGGACAATCAGCCCCAGCATTTT
many,TRBJ1-5,TRBD1,TRBV6-1,CASSELPGQGNQPQHF,TGTGCCAGCAGTGAACTCCCGGGACAGGGAAATCAGCCCCAGCATTTT